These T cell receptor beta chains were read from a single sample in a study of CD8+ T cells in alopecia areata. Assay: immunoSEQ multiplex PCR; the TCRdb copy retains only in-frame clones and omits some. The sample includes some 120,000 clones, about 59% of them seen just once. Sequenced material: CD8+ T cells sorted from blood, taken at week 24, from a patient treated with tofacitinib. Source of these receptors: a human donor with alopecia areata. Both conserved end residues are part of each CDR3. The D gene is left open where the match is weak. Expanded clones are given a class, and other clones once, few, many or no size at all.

CDR3 protein: CASNPTSGDLDTQYF; CDR3 DNA: TGTGCCAGCAACCCTACTAGCGGGGACTTGGATACGCAGTATTTT; clone size: -; D gene: TRBD2; J gene: TRBJ2-3; V gene: TRBV9
CDR3 protein: CASRSSYNEQFF; CDR3 DNA: TGCGCCAGCAGAAGCAGCTACAATGAGCAGTTCTTC; clone size: -; D gene: -; J gene: TRBJ2-1; V gene: TRBV5-1
CDR3 protein: CTSSQDNLELTNEKLFF; CDR3 DNA: TGCACCAGCAGCCAAGATAATTTGGAGCTCACTAATGAAAAACTGTTTTTT; clone size: -; D gene: -; J gene: TRBJ1-4; V gene: TRBV1
CDR3 protein: CASSFSGATYEQYF; CDR3 DNA: TGTGCCAGCAGTTTTTCAGGGGCTACCTACGAGCAGTACTTC; clone size: few; D gene: -; J gene: TRBJ2-7; V gene: TRBV27
CDR3 protein: CSVDGMNTEAFF; CDR3 DNA: TGCAGCGTTGACGGGATGAACACTGAAGCTTTCTTT; clone size: few; D gene: -; J gene: TRBJ1-1; V gene: TRBV29-1
CDR3 protein: CASSYDLAKNIQYF; CDR3 DNA: TGTGCCAGCAGTTACGACCTAGCCAAAAACATTCAGTACTTC; clone size: -; D gene: -; J gene: TRBJ2-4; V gene: TRBV6-5
CDR3 protein: CASTPSGGQPQHF; CDR3 DNA: TGTGCCAGCACCCCATCAGGGGGTCAGCCCCAGCATTTT; clone size: -; D gene: TRBD1; J gene: TRBJ1-5; V gene: TRBV27
CDR3 protein: CASSQDHQGPIYGYTF; CDR3 DNA: TGCGCCAGCAGCCAAGATCACCAGGGACCCATTTATGGCTACACCTTC; clone size: -; D gene: -; J gene: TRBJ1-2; V gene: TRBV4-3
CDR3 protein: CALESGWDGYTF; CDR3 DNA: TGTGCCCTGGAGTCAGGGTGGGATGGCTACACCTTC; clone size: -; D gene: -; J gene: TRBJ1-2; V gene: TRBV30
CDR3 protein: CASSYGGSYNEQFF; CDR3 DNA: TGTGCCAGCAGCTACGGGGGCTCCTACAATGAGCAGTTCTTC; clone size: -; D gene: -; J gene: TRBJ2-1; V gene: TRBV5-6
CDR3 protein: CASSVSGGASTEAFF; CDR3 DNA: TGTGCCAGCAGCGTGTCTGGGGGCGCGTCCACTGAAGCTTTCTTT; clone size: few; D gene: -; J gene: TRBJ1-1; V gene: TRBV27
CDR3 protein: CASRGGSGELFF; CDR3 DNA: TGTGCCAGCAGAGGGGGTTCCGGGGAGCTGTTTTTT; clone size: -; D gene: -; J gene: TRBJ2-2; V gene: TRBV6-4
CDR3 protein: CASRGQLNEQFF; CDR3 DNA: TGTGCCAGCAGGGGGCAGCTCAATGAGCAGTTCTTC; clone size: -; D gene: -; J gene: TRBJ2-1; V gene: TRBV27
CDR3 protein: CSVPRGAGHTGELFF; CDR3 DNA: TGCAGCGTCCCCAGGGGTGCAGGGCACACCGGGGAGCTGTTTTTT; clone size: -; D gene: -; J gene: TRBJ2-2; V gene: TRBV29-1
CDR3 protein: CSVVGDRGGDTEAFF; CDR3 DNA: TGCAGCGTTGTAGGCGACAGGGGTGGGGACACTGAAGCTTTCTTT; clone size: few; D gene: TRBD1; J gene: TRBJ1-1; V gene: TRBV29-1
CDR3 protein: CASSSGPLYEQYF; CDR3 DNA: TGTGCCAGCAGTTCGGGACCCCTTTACGAGCAGTACTTC; clone size: few; D gene: -; J gene: TRBJ2-7; V gene: TRBV2
CDR3 protein: CASSSMDSSTTEAFF; CDR3 DNA: TGCGCCAGCAGCTCAATGGACAGTTCTACCACTGAAGCTTTCTTT; clone size: once; D gene: -; J gene: TRBJ1-1; V gene: TRBV5-1
CDR3 protein: CASSKLTGSNQPQHF; CDR3 DNA: TGTGCCAGCAGTAAATTGACCGGGAGCAATCAGCCCCAGCATTTT; clone size: -; D gene: -; J gene: TRBJ1-5; V gene: TRBV6-5
CDR3 protein: CASSYLGTEAFF; CDR3 DNA: TGTGCCAGCAGTTACCTTGGGACAGAAGCTTTCTTT; clone size: few; D gene: -; J gene: TRBJ1-1; V gene: TRBV6-6
CDR3 protein: CASSYSTEYGYTF; CDR3 DNA: TGTGCCAGCAGTTACTCTACGGAGTATGGCTACACCTTC; clone size: -; D gene: -; J gene: TRBJ1-2; V gene: TRBV6-5
CDR3 protein: CASSPRLNTEAFF; CDR3 DNA: TGTGCCAGCAGCCCCAGGCTGAACACTGAAGCTTTCTTT; clone size: -; D gene: -; J gene: TRBJ1-1; V gene: TRBV6-5
CDR3 protein: CASSWDRGESLFF; CDR3 DNA: TGTGCCAGCAGCTGGGACAGGGGCGAATCGCTGTTTTTT; clone size: few; D gene: TRBD1; J gene: TRBJ1-4; V gene: TRBV5-4
CDR3 protein: CASSLVSPLHF; CDR3 DNA: TGTGCCAGCAGCTTAGTTTCACCCCTCCACTTT; clone size: few; D gene: -; J gene: TRBJ1-6; V gene: TRBV7-9
CDR3 protein: CASSSLAGSTDTQYF; CDR3 DNA: TGTGCCAGCAGTTCGCTAGCGGGGAGCACAGATACGCAGTATTTT; clone size: -; D gene: TRBD2; J gene: TRBJ2-3; V gene: TRBV27
CDR3 protein: CASSDEGEGLTYEQYF; CDR3 DNA: TGTGCCAGCAGCGACGAGGGCGAGGGGCTGACCTACGAGCAGTACTTC; clone size: few; D gene: -; J gene: TRBJ2-7; V gene: TRBV25-1
CDR3 protein: CASSSTGTSYEQYF; CDR3 DNA: TGTGCCAGCAGCTCGACAGGGACCTCCTACGAGCAGTACTTC; clone size: -; D gene: TRBD1; J gene: TRBJ2-7; V gene: TRBV13
CDR3 protein: CAWSTLRDRYNEQFF; CDR3 DNA: TGTGCCTGGAGTACTCTTCGGGACAGATACAATGAGCAGTTCTTC; clone size: -; D gene: TRBD1; J gene: TRBJ2-1; V gene: TRBV30
CDR3 protein: CASSMDWGNTEAFF; CDR3 DNA: TGTGCCAGCAGCATGGACTGGGGGAACACTGAAGCTTTCTTT; clone size: -; D gene: -; J gene: TRBJ1-1; V gene: TRBV5-6
CDR3 protein: CASSSGTGGYTEAFF; CDR3 DNA: TGTGCCAGCAGCTCCGGGACAGGGGGTTACACTGAAGCTTTCTTT; clone size: -; D gene: TRBD1; J gene: TRBJ1-1; V gene: TRBV7-9
CDR3 protein: CASSGYQETQYF; CDR3 DNA: TGTGCCAGCAGCGGGTACCAAGAGACCCAGTACTTC; clone size: -; D gene: -; J gene: TRBJ2-5; V gene: TRBV7-9
CDR3 protein: CASSYSIGDNSPLHF; CDR3 DNA: TGTGCCAGCAGTTACTCGATAGGGGATAATTCACCCCTCCACTTT; clone size: few; D gene: -; J gene: TRBJ1-6; V gene: TRBV6-5
CDR3 protein: CASSPAGHSGANVLTF; CDR3 DNA: TGTGCCAGCTCACCGGCAGGCCACTCTGGGGCCAACGTCCTGACTTTC; clone size: few; D gene: -; J gene: TRBJ2-6; V gene: TRBV18
CDR3 protein: CASSLGPGSNQPQHF; CDR3 DNA: TGTGCCAGCAGCTTGGGCCCAGGGTCAAATCAGCCCCAGCATTTT; clone size: -; D gene: -; J gene: TRBJ1-5; V gene: TRBV5-8
CDR3 protein: CASSVGASGANVLTF; CDR3 DNA: TGTGCCAGCAGCGTAGGAGCATCCGGGGCCAACGTCCTGACTTTC; clone size: -; D gene: -; J gene: TRBJ2-6; V gene: TRBV9
CDR3 protein: CASSELGNPYNEQFF; CDR3 DNA: TGTGCCAGCAGTGAATTAGGTAACCCATACAATGAGCAGTTCTTC; clone size: -; D gene: -; J gene: TRBJ2-1; V gene: TRBV25-1
CDR3 protein: CASSEGVNSPLHF; CDR3 DNA: TGTGCCAGCAGTGAAGGAGTGAATTCACCCCTCCACTTT; clone size: -; D gene: -; J gene: TRBJ1-6; V gene: TRBV2
CDR3 protein: CASSAYRGSTEAFF; CDR3 DNA: TGTGCCAGCAGCGCCTACAGGGGTAGCACTGAAGCTTTCTTT; clone size: -; D gene: TRBD1; J gene: TRBJ1-1; V gene: TRBV7-3
CDR3 protein: CSVDIRGNGGYTF; CDR3 DNA: TGCAGCGTTGATATTCGAGGGAATGGGGGCTACACCTTC; clone size: few; D gene: -; J gene: TRBJ1-2; V gene: TRBV29-1
CDR3 protein: CASSSRTPNNEQFF; CDR3 DNA: TGTGCCAGCAGTTCGAGGACACCTAACAATGAGCAGTTCTTC; clone size: once; D gene: -; J gene: TRBJ2-1; V gene: TRBV27